This T cell receptor (beta chain) was captured by sequencing in a study of blood T cell repertoires in COVID-19. At the level of the study: The analysed material was cDNA or gDNA that came from T cells, B-cell-depleted T cells, or PBMCs.

The authors' processing: Estimates of nucleated cell counts were drawn from the amplification of reference gene primers. Some clones are missing from TCRdb's copy, which holds only in-frame ones; the method was immunoSEQ multiplex PCR. That table is the source of V, J and clone size, and D and trimming were worked out from the DNA. The profile covers fewer than 85,000 clones, with 83% appearing a single time and around 6% taken by the ten largest. The sample was peripheral blood. The TCR was taken from a woman in her sixties or seventies with acute or convalescent COVID-19.

CDR3 protein: CASATGVMNTEAFF. The DNA for the CDR3 is TGTGCCAGCGCGACAGGAGTTATGAACACTGAAGCTTTCTTT. The J gene is TRBJ1-1, the V gene TRBV5-6, with D possibly TRBD1 on 6 matching bases. V lost 7 bases and J 0 bases, leaving 13 bases between the germline ends. Germline CDR1 is SGHDT and CDR2 is YYEEEE. The CDR3 runs to 14 residues.